A selection of T cell receptor beta chains follows, all from one sample in a study of T cells in pancreatic ductal adenocarcinoma. Generated by immunoSEQ multiplex PCR, the TCRdb table keeps only in-frame clones and is missing some. In the table there are 100,000 or so clones, more than 90% of which are singletons. The material sequenced was PBMCs. These receptor sequences come from a human donor with pancreatic ductal adenocarcinoma. Both conserved end residues are part of each CDR3. Fields, in order: V gene, D gene, clone size, J gene, CDR3 protein, CDR3 DNA. D genes are given only for firm matches. Size values are once, few and many counts, or a class for expanded clones, and some rows have none.

TRBV6-1	TRBD1	.	TRBJ2-3	CASSQDRAYTQYF	TGTGCCAGCAGTCAGGACAGGGCCTATACGCAGTATTTT
TRBV27	TRBD1	.	TRBJ1-1	CASSLTGGAAFF	TGTGCCAGCAGTCTAACAGGGGGCGCAGCTTTCTTT
TRBV5-1	.	.	TRBJ2-5	CASSLSKETQYF	TGCGCCAGCAGCCTATCGAAAGAGACCCAGTACTTC
TRBV7-3	.	.	TRBJ2-1	CASSLNQKDNEQFF	TGTGCCAGCAGCTTAAACCAGAAAGACAATGAGCAGTTCTTC
TRBV6-5	.	.	TRBJ2-7	CASSRDLSLSYEQYF	TGTGCCAGCAGCAGAGACTTGTCCCTTTCCTACGAGCAGTACTTC
TRBV11-2	TRBD1	once	TRBJ2-5	CASSLELQGGETQYF	TGTGCCAGCAGCTTAGAACTCCAAGGGGGCGAGACCCAGTACTTC
TRBV27	TRBD2	.	TRBJ2-7	CASTTLQRTSVGEQYF	TGTGCCAGCACCACACTTCAGAGGACTAGCGTTGGCGAGCAGTACTTC
TRBV5-1	.	.	TRBJ2-5	CASSLGLWDTEYF	TGCGCCAGCAGCTTGGGTTTGTGGGACACCGAGTACTTC
TRBV29-1	.	.	TRBJ1-2	CSVGFLRRGDYGYTF	TGCAGCGTTGGTTTCTTGAGACGGGGGGATTATGGCTACACCTTC
TRBV5-1	.	.	TRBJ2-1	CASSLDGSPYNEQFF	TGCGCCAGCAGCTTGGACGGGAGCCCCTACAATGAGCAGTTCTTC
TRBV2	.	few	TRBJ2-7	CASSEGQDYEQYF	TGTGCCAGCAGTGAAGGGCAAGACTACGAGCAGTACTTC
TRBV25-1	.	.	TRBJ1-4	CASSEWGRGTNEKLFF	TGTGCCAGCAGTGAATGGGGCAGGGGAACTAATGAAAAACTGTTTTTT
TRBV30	.	.	TRBJ2-7	CAWSNGAYEQYF	TGTGCCTGGAGTAACGGTGCCTACGAGCAGTACTTC
TRBV11-1	.	.	TRBJ1-1	CASSHREGNTEAFF	TGTGCCAGCAGCCACCGGGAGGGGAACACTGAAGCTTTCTTT
TRBV28	TRBD1	.	TRBJ1-5	CASSPGGTSNQPQHF	TGTGCCAGCAGCCCAGGGGGCACGTCCAATCAGCCCCAGCATTTT
TRBV2	.	.	TRBJ1-5	CASSDPNRSNQPQHF	TGTGCCAGCAGTGATCCTAACAGATCCAATCAGCCCCAGCATTTT
TRBV10-3	TRBD2	.	TRBJ2-7	CATQRDPLTYEQYF	TGTGCCACCCAGCGGGACCCCCTCACTTACGAGCAGTACTTC